These T cell receptor beta chains were read from a single sample in a study of cytomegalovirus exposure and HLA in healthy donors. Data came from immunoSEQ multiplex PCR; TCRdb stores just in-frame clones and leaves some out. This sample has over 150,000 clones, with 77% found just once. What was sequenced was PBMCs. Receptors were obtained from a woman in her 40s in good health and CMV-seropositive. CDR3s include the opening cysteine and the closing phenylalanine or tryptophan. A D gene is named only where the DNA matches it firmly. Clone size is given for some rows only: seen once, a few or many times, or a class if the clone is expanded.

clone size: NA
D gene: TRBD1
J gene: TRBJ1-1
V gene: TRBV5-1
CDR3 length: 16
CDR3 DNA: TGCGCCAGCAGCTCCACCGGGACAGGGGCGGGAACTGAAGCTTTCTTT
CDR3 protein: CASSSTGTGAGTEAFF

clone size: NA
D gene: TRBD2
J gene: TRBJ2-5
V gene: TRBV6-5
CDR3 length: 14
CDR3 DNA: TGTGCCAGCTGGAAGCGGGGGAGCCAAGAGACCCAGTACTTC
CDR3 protein: CASWKRGSQETQYF

clone size: NA
D gene: NA
J gene: TRBJ1-2
V gene: TRBV2
CDR3 length: 15
CDR3 DNA: TGTGCCAGCAGTGAAGACAGCGGGGCTAACTATGGCTACACCTTC
CDR3 protein: CASSEDSGANYGYTF

clone size: NA
D gene: NA
J gene: TRBJ1-1
V gene: TRBV6-5
CDR3 length: 13
CDR3 DNA: TGTGCCAGCAGTTACGGCCAGAACACTGAAGCTTTCTTT
CDR3 protein: CASSYGQNTEAFF

clone size: once
D gene: TRBD1
J gene: TRBJ2-1
V gene: TRBV5-1
CDR3 length: 15
CDR3 DNA: TGCGCCAGCAGCTCACCGGGACAGGGATACAATGAGCAGTTCTTC
CDR3 protein: CASSSPGQGYNEQFF

clone size: NA
D gene: TRBD2
J gene: TRBJ2-3
V gene: TRBV7-2
CDR3 length: 15
CDR3 DNA: TGTGCCAGCAGCCGTTCGGCGGGAGGGTCAGATACGCAGTATTTT
CDR3 protein: CASSRSAGGSDTQYF

clone size: few
D gene: TRBD2
J gene: TRBJ2-3
V gene: TRBV5-1
CDR3 length: 16
CDR3 DNA: TGCGCCAGCAGCCTAGTTACTAGCGGGAGGGGAGATACGCAGTATTTT
CDR3 protein: CASSLVTSGRGDTQYF

clone size: NA
D gene: NA
J gene: TRBJ2-7
V gene: TRBV4-3
CDR3 length: 13
CDR3 DNA: TGCGCCAGCAGCCAAGACTCCTCCTACGAGCAGTACTTC
CDR3 protein: CASSQDSSYEQYF

clone size: NA
D gene: TRBD1
J gene: TRBJ2-3
V gene: TRBV7-9
CDR3 length: 16
CDR3 DNA: TGTGCCAGCAGCGGGTCGGGGACAGGGGGCACAGATACGCAGTATTTT
CDR3 protein: CASSGSGTGGTDTQYF

clone size: few
D gene: TRBD1
J gene: TRBJ2-7
V gene: TRBV18
CDR3 length: 14
CDR3 DNA: TGTGCCAGCTCACCGGGACAGGTTGCCGGCGAGCAGTACTTC
CDR3 protein: CASSPGQVAGEQYF

clone size: few
D gene: NA
J gene: TRBJ1-5
V gene: TRBV18
CDR3 length: 14
CDR3 DNA: TGTGCCAGCTCACCACGGTCTGACAGCCAGCCCCAGCATTTT
CDR3 protein: CASSPRSDSQPQHF

clone size: NA
D gene: NA
J gene: TRBJ1-2
V gene: TRBV5-4
CDR3 length: 14
CDR3 DNA: TGTGCCAGCAGCTTGGTACGGGAAGGGTATGGCTACACCTTC
CDR3 protein: CASSLVREGYGYTF

clone size: NA
D gene: NA
J gene: TRBJ1-5
V gene: TRBV27
CDR3 length: 16
CDR3 DNA: TGTGCCAGCAGTTTAGGGGGCTACTATAGCAATCAGCCCCAGCATTTT
CDR3 protein: CASSLGGYYSNQPQHF

clone size: NA
D gene: TRBD2
J gene: TRBJ2-7
V gene: TRBV19
CDR3 length: 14
CDR3 DNA: TGTGCCAGTAGTATGGGACTAGCGGACTACGAGCAGTACTTC
CDR3 protein: CASSMGLADYEQYF

clone size: once
D gene: NA
J gene: TRBJ1-2
V gene: TRBV29-1
CDR3 length: 13
CDR3 DNA: TGCAGCGTTGAACCTACAGGTCTGGATGGCTACACCTTC
CDR3 protein: CSVEPTGLDGYTF

clone size: NA
D gene: TRBD2
J gene: TRBJ2-1
V gene: TRBV7-2
CDR3 length: 15
CDR3 DNA: TGTGCCAGCAGCACACGCGGGACTAGTCGGTTAGGGCAGTTCTTC
CDR3 protein: CASSTRGTSRLGQFF

clone size: NA
D gene: TRBD2
J gene: TRBJ2-3
V gene: TRBV7-2
CDR3 length: 16
CDR3 DNA: TGTGCCAGCAGCTTATGGGGGGGCGCGGGGGGAGATACGCAGTATTTT
CDR3 protein: CASSLWGGAGGDTQYF

clone size: NA
D gene: NA
J gene: TRBJ1-2
V gene: TRBV6-1
CDR3 length: 15
CDR3 DNA: TGTGCCAGCAGTGCCCCGGCGGGGGGCGCCGATGGCTACACCTTC
CDR3 protein: CASSAPAGGADGYTF

clone size: NA
D gene: TRBD2
J gene: TRBJ2-2
V gene: TRBV7-2
CDR3 length: 17
CDR3 DNA: TGTGCCAGCAGCTTAGCAGGGACTAGCGGGGGGGCCGGGGAGCTGTTTTTT
CDR3 protein: CASSLAGTSGGAGELFF

clone size: NA
D gene: NA
J gene: TRBJ1-2
V gene: TRBV7-9
CDR3 length: 16
CDR3 DNA: TGTGCCAGCAGCTTAGGCCCGATTATAGCTAACTATGGCTACACCTTC
CDR3 protein: CASSLGPIIANYGYTF

clone size: NA
D gene: TRBD2
J gene: TRBJ2-3
V gene: TRBV7-6
CDR3 length: 17
CDR3 DNA: TGTGCCAGCAGCCTCTGGACTAGCGGGAGGGTAGAAGATACGCAGTATTTT
CDR3 protein: CASSLWTSGRVEDTQYF

clone size: few
D gene: NA
J gene: TRBJ1-2
V gene: TRBV10-3
CDR3 length: 14
CDR3 DNA: TGTGCCACCACAGATGGGGGCAACTCCTATGGCTACACCTTC
CDR3 protein: CATTDGGNSYGYTF

clone size: NA
D gene: NA
J gene: TRBJ2-2
V gene: TRBV4-1
CDR3 length: 13
CDR3 DNA: TGCGCCAGCAGCCAAGTCATCACCGGGGAGCTGTTTTTT
CDR3 protein: CASSQVITGELFF

clone size: few
D gene: NA
J gene: TRBJ2-4
V gene: TRBV19
CDR3 length: 14
CDR3 DNA: TGTGCCAGTACCCCCCCGGAAGGTCGGGTCATTCAGTACTTC
CDR3 protein: CASTPPEGRVIQYF

clone size: NA
D gene: TRBD2
J gene: TRBJ2-5
V gene: TRBV5-6
CDR3 length: 16
CDR3 DNA: TGTGCCAGCAGCTTGTATCAACTAGCGGGGGAAGAGACCCAGTACTTC
CDR3 protein: CASSLYQLAGEETQYF

clone size: NA
D gene: NA
J gene: TRBJ1-1
V gene: TRBV5-1
CDR3 length: 13
CDR3 DNA: TGCGCCAGCAGCCTTGGCAGGGCGACTGAAGCTTTCTTT
CDR3 protein: CASSLGRATEAFF

clone size: NA
D gene: NA
J gene: TRBJ2-5
V gene: TRBV5-4
CDR3 length: 15
CDR3 DNA: TGTGCCAGCAGCTTGGGGGCGGGGTCCCAAGAGACCCAGTACTTC
CDR3 protein: CASSLGAGSQETQYF

clone size: NA
D gene: NA
J gene: TRBJ1-1
V gene: TRBV6-5
CDR3 length: 16
CDR3 DNA: TGTGCCAGCAGTTCCTCGCAGGGTTCGTGGGACACTGAAGCTTTCTTT
CDR3 protein: CASSSSQGSWDTEAFF

clone size: NA
D gene: NA
J gene: TRBJ1-2
V gene: TRBV30
CDR3 length: 16
CDR3 DNA: TGTGCCTGGAGTGGAGTCCGGGGGGCGCTTAACTATGGCTACACCTTC
CDR3 protein: CAWSGVRGALNYGYTF

clone size: NA
D gene: NA
J gene: TRBJ2-2
V gene: TRBV10-3
CDR3 length: 14
CDR3 DNA: TGTGCCATCAGTGAGTCGCCAGGGGTGGGGGAGCTGTTTTTT
CDR3 protein: CAISESPGVGELFF

clone size: NA
D gene: NA
J gene: TRBJ2-1
V gene: TRBV5-1
CDR3 length: 18
CDR3 DNA: TGCGCCAGCACCCCTAGCCCCCCGGGTCCGGACTCCTACAATGAGCAGTTCTTC
CDR3 protein: CASTPSPPGPDSYNEQFF

clone size: NA
D gene: NA
J gene: TRBJ2-3
V gene: TRBV7-9
CDR3 length: 15
CDR3 DNA: TGTGCCAGCAGCTTAGGAACAGGTTACACAGATACGCAGTATTTT
CDR3 protein: CASSLGTGYTDTQYF

clone size: NA
D gene: TRBD2
J gene: TRBJ2-5
V gene: TRBV9
CDR3 length: 16
CDR3 DNA: TGTGCCAGCAGCGACCCGGGACTAGCGGGGAAAGAGACCCAGTACTTC
CDR3 protein: CASSDPGLAGKETQYF

clone size: few
D gene: TRBD2
J gene: TRBJ2-1
V gene: TRBV7-8
CDR3 length: 16
CDR3 DNA: TGTGCCAGCAGCTCGATGTCCGGGACTATAATCGATGAGCAGTTCTTC
CDR3 protein: CASSSMSGTIIDEQFF

clone size: NA
D gene: TRBD1
J gene: TRBJ2-5
V gene: TRBV2
CDR3 length: 13
CDR3 DNA: TGTGCCAGCAGTGCCCTGGACAGGGGGGTCCAGTACTTC
CDR3 protein: CASSALDRGVQYF